This T cell receptor (beta chain) was captured in a study of early stage breast cancer tumors. The assay was immunoSEQ multiplex PCR, and TCRdb's table has in-frame clones only and misses some. The data hold about 72,000 clones, with approximately 80% observed a single time. Trimming left V 4 bases short and J 6 bases short, with 15 bases between. The CDR3 covers 14 residues. Germline values: CDR1 SGHTA, CDR2 FQGNSA. This clonotype was sampled from a person in their 60s with breast cancer. The sample consisted of blood. The chain combines TRBV7-2 with TRBJ1-2; no clear D gene. The DNA for the CDR3 is TGTGCCAGCAGCTCGGCCGGCGGAGCCGATGGCTACACCTTC. It is translated as CASSSAGGADGYTF.